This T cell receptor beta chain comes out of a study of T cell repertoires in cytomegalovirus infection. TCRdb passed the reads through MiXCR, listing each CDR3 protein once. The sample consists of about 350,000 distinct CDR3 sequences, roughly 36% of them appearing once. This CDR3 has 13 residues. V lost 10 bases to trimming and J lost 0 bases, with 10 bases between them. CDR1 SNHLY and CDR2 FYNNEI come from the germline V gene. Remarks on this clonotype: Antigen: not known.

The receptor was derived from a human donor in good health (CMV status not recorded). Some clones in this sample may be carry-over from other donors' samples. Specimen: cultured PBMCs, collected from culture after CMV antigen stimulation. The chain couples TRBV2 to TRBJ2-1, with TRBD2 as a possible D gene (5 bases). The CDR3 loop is CATSSLSYNEQFF. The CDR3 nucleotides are TGTGCCACCTCTAGCCTCTCCTACAATGAGCAGTTCTTC.